Listed here are 19 T cell receptor beta chains from one sample, sequenced in a study of shared clonotypes between healthy human individuals (dated by TCRdb to the early 2020s). Library method: the immunoSEQ multiplex PCR assay. TCRdb took this table from immuneACCESS and kept in-frame rearrangements with V and J called. Such tables lack part of the clones; where checked against another copy, unresolved V genes explain under half of the gap, and the rest is unexplained. The sample yields millions of clones; 85% to 95% were counted once. In total, the top ten clones hold 0.1% to 0.15% of the sample. Sequences were obtained from naive CD4+ T cells sorted from blood. Reading the label with the study, this specimen's cell subset or site is: CD45RA+ positively selected. All receptors come from a man between 18 and 29 years old in good health.

CDR3 in DNA: TGTGCCAGCAGCGCCGGACTGAGGGTCGGGGAGCTGTTTTTT. Its translation: CASSAGLRVGELFF. This rearrangement joins TRBV21-1 to TRBJ2-2; the table's TRBD2 call for D was not verified on the DNA. TRBV21-1 is shown as a pseudogene. This CDR3 contains 14 residues.

The chain recombines TRBV6-1 with TRBJ2-5; D is undetermined. V dropped 2 bases and J dropped 2 bases, with 9 bases sitting between them. The CDR3 extends over 14 amino acids. Germline lookup yields CDR1 MNHNS and CDR2 SASEGT. The CDR3 nucleotides read TGTGCCAGCAGTGAAAGCGATTGGCAAGAGACCCAGTACTTC. This codes for CASSESDWQETQYF.

The J gene is TRBJ2-4, the V gene TRBV5-4; D possibly corresponds to TRBD2 (5 bases). The CDR3 sequence is 17 residues long. V was trimmed by 1 base and J by 6 bases, leaving 20 bases between them. Germline-derived CDR1 and CDR2 are SGHNT and YYREEE (reference sequence). The CDR3 nucleotides read TGTGCCAGCAGCTTGAGAGCAACCGCCGGGGTGGGAAACATTCAGTACTTC. This translates into CASSLRATAGVGNIQYF. The variable domain in full, completed from reference TRBV5-4 and TRBJ2-4, reads ETGVTQSPTHLIKTRGQQVTLRCSSQSGHNTVSWYQQALGQGPQFIFQYYREEENGRGNFPPRFSGLQFPNYSSELNVNALELDDSALYLCASSLRATAGVGNIQYFGAGTRLSVL.

The rearrangement joins TRBV19 to TRBJ2-5; TRBD1 aligns across 8 bases. The CDR3 length is 13 residues. Germline V gene data show CDR1 as LNHDA and CDR2 as SQIVND (reference sequence). Trimming cost V 7 bases and J 5 bases; bases outside gene matches: 6. CDR3 in DNA: TGTGCCAGTACCCATAACAGGGGGGAGACCCAGTACTTC. Translating it yields CASTHNRGETQYF.

The rearrangement uses TRBV18 and TRBJ1-2, with a tentative D call TRBD1 (5 bases). V was trimmed by 2 bases and J by 1 base, leaving 11 bases between them. CDR1 KGHSH and CDR2 LQKENI come from the germline V gene. The CDR3 runs 15 residues. The DNA for the CDR3 is TGTGCCAGCTCACCAGACAGTGAACTTAACTATGGCTACACCTTC. Translated: CASSPDSELNYGYTF.

V and J are TRBV5-1 and TRBJ1-4, with TRBD1 matching 9 bases. The CDR3 covers 15 residues. The germline V gene has CDR1 SGHRS and CDR2 YFSETQ. J was trimmed by 5 bases and V by 2 bases; bases with no gene match: 4. CDR3 protein: CASSLSGQGNEKLFF. The CDR3 DNA reads TGCGCCAGCAGCTTATCGGGACAGGGCAATGAAAAACTGTTTTTT. Full variable domain (missing parts from reference TRBV5-1 and TRBJ1-4): KAGVTQTPRYLIKTRGQQVTLSCSPISGHRSVSWYQQTPGQGLQFLFEYFSETQRNKGNFPGRFSGRQFSNSRSEMNVSTLELGDSALYLCASSLSGQGNEKLFFGSGTQLSVL.

The rearrangement links TRBV6-5 to TRBJ1-2, with 9 bases identical to TRBD1. The CDR3 runs 14 residues. J lost 2 bases, V lost 8 bases, and 6 bases had no gene match. Germline V gene data show CDR1 as MNHEY and CDR2 as SVGAGI. DNA of the CDR3: TGTGCCAGCCTACCGACAGGGGGAAACTATGGCTACACCTTC. Amino acid sequence: CASLPTGGNYGYTF.

This sequence joins TRBV6-4 and TRBJ2-7; 8 positions agree with TRBD1. Trimming took 4 bases from V and 5 from J; bases not matched to a gene: 4. Germline V gives CDR1 MRHNA, CDR2 SNTAGT. This CDR3 is built from 13 residues. CDR3 sequence reads: CASSGQGRHEQYF. CDR3 sequence (DNA): TGTGCCAGCAGTGGACAGGGGCGCCACGAGCAGTACTTC.

This chain links TRBV7-2 with TRBJ2-7; D uncertain. The CDR3 extends over 15 amino acids. Per the germline V gene, CDR1 is SGHTA and CDR2 is FQGNSA. The V gene lost 4 bases and the J gene lost 4 bases, with 17 bases spanning the gap. CDR3 nucleotides: TGTGCCAGCAGCTCGGGCCTAGGCCATAGGTACGAGCAGTACTTC. It codes for CASSSGLGHRYEQYF.

This clone was counted only a few times. This chain joins TRBV18 and TRBJ1-6; no clear D gene. CDR3 length: 16 residues. Germline V CDR1 and CDR2: KGHSH, LQKENI. V lost 1 base and J lost 0, with 7 bases in between. The CDR3 sequence is CASSPQGSSYNSPLHF. The DNA of the CDR3 is TGTGCCAGCTCACCACAGGGAAGCTCCTATAATTCACCCCTCCACTTT.

This CDR3 is CASSKPPGLARVTQETQYF. As DNA, the CDR3 is TGTGCCAGCAGCAAACCACCGGGACTAGCGAGGGTAACGCAAGAGACCCAGTACTTC. V gene TRBV11-2 combines with J gene TRBJ2-5; TRBD2 matches 10 bases. The CDR3 is 19 amino acids. Trimming cost V 5 bases and J 2 bases; bases outside gene matches: 17. Germline lookup yields CDR1 SGHAT and CDR2 FQNNGV.

The chain is built from TRBV7-9 and TRBJ2-1; perhaps TRBD2 as D (6 bases). Germline CDR1 is SEHNR and CDR2 is FQNEAQ (reference sequence). CDR3 size: 15 residues. V was shortened by 3 bases and J by 0 bases, with 9 bases between the two germline ends. Written as DNA, the CDR3 is TGTGCCAGCAGCTTCGGGACTCTCTCCTACAATGAGCAGTTCTTC. Translation gives CASSFGTLSYNEQFF.

The chain recombines TRBV19 with TRBJ1-1; 8 nucleotides align to TRBD1. CDR3 length: 13 amino acids. Per germline, CDR1 LNHDA and CDR2 SQIVND (reference sequence). Trimming took 7 bases from V and 4 from J; bases not matched to a gene: 5. The CDR3 bases are TGTGCCAGTACCCCAGACAGGGGCACTGAAGCTTTCTTT. Protein product: CASTPDRGTEAFF.

This clone was found once. The same CDR3 arises from other DNA sequences in this sample as well. J is TRBJ2-1 and V is TRBV5-1, with 7 bases that match TRBD1. The CDR3 sequence is 14 residues long. The junction had 3 bases not matched to a gene; V was cut back by 0 bases and J by 6 bases. Germline V lookup: CDR1 SGHRS, CDR2 YFSETQ. The CDR3 DNA is TGCGCCAGCAGCTTGGGACAGGGCGGCAATGAGCAGTTCTTC. This gives the protein CASSLGQGGNEQFF. The whole variable domain, remainder taken from reference TRBV5-1 and TRBJ2-1, is KAGVTQTPRYLIKTRGQQVTLSCSPISGHRSVSWYQQTPGQGLQFLFEYFSETQRNKGNFPGRFSGRQFSNSRSEMNVSTLELGDSALYLCASSLGQGGNEQFFGPGTRLTVL.

The genes are TRBV29-1 and TRBJ2-3; tentative D call: TRBD1 (6 bases). The CDR3 sequence is 17 residues long. The V and J ends lost 6 bases and 1 base respectively, with 23 bases between them. Germline CDR1 reads SQVTM; CDR2 reads ANQGSEA. CDR3 sequence: CSVRGKEGALGTDTQYF. CDR3 bases: TGCAGCGTCAGGGGAAAAGAAGGGGCGCTAGGCACAGATACGCAGTATTTT.

This chain joins TRBV4-2 and TRBJ2-1, with a tentative D call TRBD1 (6 bases). This CDR3 is 15 amino acids long. V gave up 4 bases and J gave up 7 bases, with 17 bases separating them. Germline CDR1 and CDR2: LGHNA and YNFKEQ. The CDR3 here is CASSPQSPRGNEQFF. Written as DNA, the CDR3 is TGTGCCAGCAGCCCCCAGAGCCCCAGGGGTAATGAGCAGTTCTTC.

V is TRBV27 and J is TRBJ2-7; 12 bases match TRBD2. The V gene's germline CDR1 is MNHEY and CDR2 SMNVEV (reference sequence). The CDR3 has 16 amino acids. V was pared by 4 bases and J by 7 bases, with 11 bases of the junction left unmatched. The CDR3 is CASSSPRLAGAREQYF. The CDR3 DNA is TGTGCCAGCAGTTCGCCTCGACTAGCGGGAGCGAGGGAGCAGTACTTC.

For this clone: A read error may be the cause here, since a much bigger clone is one base away. Other DNA sequences from this sample encode an identical CDR3 as well. The CDR3 is CATVAPGAYEQYF. The CDR3 DNA reads TGTGCCACCGTGGCTCCTGGGGCCTACGAGCAGTACTTC. The V and J genes are TRBV25-1 and TRBJ2-7, with D hard to call. Trimming took 10 bases from V and 2 from J, leaving 15 bases between them. Germline V gene data show CDR1 as MGHDK and CDR2 as SYGVNS. The CDR3 runs to 13 residues.

Concerning this clone: This CDR3 is also generated by other DNA sequences in the sample. The rearrangement joins TRBV5-1 to TRBJ1-1; unclear D gene. Trimming removed 0 bases at V and 5 bases at J, with 5 bases between. This CDR3 is 12 amino acids long. Germline CDR1 reads SGHRS; CDR2 reads YFSETQ. The CDR3 sequence: CASSLDNTEAFF. In nucleotides, the CDR3 is TGCGCCAGCAGCTTGGACAATACTGAAGCTTTCTTT.